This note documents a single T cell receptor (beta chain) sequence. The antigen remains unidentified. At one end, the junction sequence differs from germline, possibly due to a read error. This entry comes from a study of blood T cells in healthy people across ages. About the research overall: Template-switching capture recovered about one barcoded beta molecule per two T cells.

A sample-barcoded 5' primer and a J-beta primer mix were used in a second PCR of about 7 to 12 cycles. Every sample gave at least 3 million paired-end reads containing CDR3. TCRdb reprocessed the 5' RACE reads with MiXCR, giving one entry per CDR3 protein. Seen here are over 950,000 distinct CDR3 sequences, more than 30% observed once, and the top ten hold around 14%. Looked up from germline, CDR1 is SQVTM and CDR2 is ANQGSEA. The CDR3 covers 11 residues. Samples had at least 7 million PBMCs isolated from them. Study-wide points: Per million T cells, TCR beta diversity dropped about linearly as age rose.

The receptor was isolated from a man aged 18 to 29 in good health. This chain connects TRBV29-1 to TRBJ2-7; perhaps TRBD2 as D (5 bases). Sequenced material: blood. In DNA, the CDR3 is TGCAGCGGTGAAGATAAGTGGGAGAGGTACTTC. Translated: CSGEDKWERYF.